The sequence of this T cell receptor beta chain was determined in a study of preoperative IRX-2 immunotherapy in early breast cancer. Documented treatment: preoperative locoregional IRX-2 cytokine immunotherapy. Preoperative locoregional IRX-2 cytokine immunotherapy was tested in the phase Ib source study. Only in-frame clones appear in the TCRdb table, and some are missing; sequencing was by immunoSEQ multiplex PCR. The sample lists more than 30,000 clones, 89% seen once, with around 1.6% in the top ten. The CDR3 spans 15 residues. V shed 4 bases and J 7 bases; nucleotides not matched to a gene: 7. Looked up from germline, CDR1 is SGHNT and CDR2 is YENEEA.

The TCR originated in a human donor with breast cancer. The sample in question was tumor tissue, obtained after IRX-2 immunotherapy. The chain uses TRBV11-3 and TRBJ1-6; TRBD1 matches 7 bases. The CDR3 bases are TGTGCCAGCAGCTCGACAGGGAAAAGGAATTCACCCCTCCACTTT. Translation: CASSSTGKRNSPLHF.